Detailed here is one TCR beta chain. The method was immunoSEQ multiplex PCR; TCRdb's version includes in-frame clones alone and lacks a portion of them. The repertoire holds 100,000 to 150,000 clones, with roughly 91% as singletons. These data are taken from a study of control samples from healthy donors and cancer patients. The CDR3 totals 14 residues. Germline assignment: CDR1 SGHRS and CDR2 YFSETQ. V lost 0 bases and J lost 2, with 6 bases in between. The sequence was collected from a man between 45 and 60 years old with head and neck cancer. Sequenced sample: PBMCs. The V gene is TRBV5-1, the J gene TRBJ2-1, with D possibly being TRBD2 (5 bases). As DNA, the CDR3 is TGCGCCAGCAGCTTGGAGCGGCCCTACAATGAGCAGTTCTTC. It codes for CASSLERPYNEQFF.